This T cell receptor (beta chain) stems from a study of beta chain features in type 1 diabetes. Looking at the study overall: The samples had approximately 100,000,000 sorted cells examined in all.

Overall study findings and caveats: Significant though moderate, a shortening of TCRB CDR3s appeared in all four CD4+ subsets of Type 1 diabetes patients.

CDR1 is SGHNT and CDR2 is YYREEE in the germline V gene (reference sequence). V was trimmed by 5 bases and J by 8 bases, leaving 20 bases between them. This CDR3 is 15 amino acids long. Every isolated RNA sample was fully reverse transcribed, so sequencing captured expressed TCRB transcripts. This table comes from immunoSEQ multiplex PCR, and its TCRdb copy is limited to in-frame clones, with some not included. The table lists almost 350,000 clones, 20% of them singletons. This clone was detected a few times. The target antigen is unknown. Sequencing input: naive CD4+ T cells from blood. The chain is built from TRBV5-4 and TRBJ2-1, with a tentative D call TRBD1 (6 bases). The TCR comes from a woman between 18 and 30 years old in good health. CDR3 sequence reads: CASSPGAHTEYEQFF. In DNA form, the CDR3 reads TGTGCCAGCAGTCCAGGGGCCCACACCGAGTATGAGCAGTTCTTC.